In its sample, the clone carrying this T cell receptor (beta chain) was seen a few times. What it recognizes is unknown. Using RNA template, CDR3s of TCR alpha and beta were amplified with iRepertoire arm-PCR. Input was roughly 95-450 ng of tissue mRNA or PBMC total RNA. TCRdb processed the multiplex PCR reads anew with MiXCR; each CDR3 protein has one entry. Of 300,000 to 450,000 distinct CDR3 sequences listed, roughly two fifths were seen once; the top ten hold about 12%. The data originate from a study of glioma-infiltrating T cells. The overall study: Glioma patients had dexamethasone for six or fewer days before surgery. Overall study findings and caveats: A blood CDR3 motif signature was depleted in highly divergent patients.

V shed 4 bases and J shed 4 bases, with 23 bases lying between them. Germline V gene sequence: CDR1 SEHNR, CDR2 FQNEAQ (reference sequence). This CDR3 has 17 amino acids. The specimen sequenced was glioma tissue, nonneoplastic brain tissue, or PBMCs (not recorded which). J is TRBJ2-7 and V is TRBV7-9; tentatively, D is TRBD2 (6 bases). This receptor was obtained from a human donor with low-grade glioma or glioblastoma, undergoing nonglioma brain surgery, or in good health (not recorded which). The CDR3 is CASSSPGVRGRSYEQYF. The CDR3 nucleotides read TGTGCCAGCAGCTCCCCCGGGGTGCGGGGTAGATCTTACGAGCAGTACTTC.